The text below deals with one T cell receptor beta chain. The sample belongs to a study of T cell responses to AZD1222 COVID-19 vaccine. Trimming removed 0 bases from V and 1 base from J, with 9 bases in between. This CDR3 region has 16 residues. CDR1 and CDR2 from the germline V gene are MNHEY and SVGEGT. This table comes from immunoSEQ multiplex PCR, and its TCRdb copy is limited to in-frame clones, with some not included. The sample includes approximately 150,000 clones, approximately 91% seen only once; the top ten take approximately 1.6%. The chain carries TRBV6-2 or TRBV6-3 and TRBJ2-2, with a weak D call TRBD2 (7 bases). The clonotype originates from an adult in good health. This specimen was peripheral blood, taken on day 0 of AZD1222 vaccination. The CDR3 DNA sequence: TGTGCCAGCAGTTACTCGGGGGGGCGGAACACCGGGGAGCTGTTTTTT. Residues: CASSYSGGRNTGELFF.